The 6 T cell receptor beta chains given below trace back to one sample, sequenced in a study of T-cell reconstitution after alpha-beta-depleted transplantation in children. Construction of the TCRbeta library involved unique molecular identifiers. One entry per CDR3 protein, called by TCRdb with MiXCR from the PCR reads. The sample holds over 400,000 distinct CDR3 sequences; roughly an eighth are singletons and the top ten take about 5.4%. The sequenced sample was PBMCs from the stem cell graft donor, obtained from the stem cell graft. Source of these receptors: a human donor who donated a stem cell graft to a child with combined immunodeficiency.

This clonotype was seen repeatedly, ten times or more. This chain connects TRBV5-1 to TRBJ1-5; 7 bases line up with TRBD1. Per germline, CDR1 SGHRS and CDR2 YFSETQ. Trimming removed 4 bases from V and 7 bases from J; junction bases left unmatched: 11. This CDR3 comprises 15 residues. CDR3 sequence: CASSPTGIVGQPQHF. The CDR3 DNA sequence: TGCGCCAGCAGCCCGACAGGGATTGTCGGGCAGCCCCAGCATTTT.

The chain joins TRBV25-1 to TRBJ2-7; 12 nucleotides line up with TRBD1. The ends lost 3 bases at V and 6 bases at J; junction bases unmatched: 6. Looked up from germline, CDR1 is MGHDK and CDR2 is SYGVNS. The CDR3 has 15 residues. The CDR3 DNA follows: TGTGCCAGCAGTGATTCGGGACAGGGGGCGGTCGAGCAGTACTTC. Translation: CASSDSGQGAVEQYF.

This clonotype was picked up a small number of times. The chain links TRBV10-3 to TRBJ2-2; D is undetermined. V lost 9 bases and J 5 bases, leaving 7 bases between the germline ends. The germline V gene encodes CDR1 ENHRY and CDR2 SYGVKD. CDR3 size: 11 residues. The CDR3, as DNA: TGTGCCATTAGAGTAACCGGGGAGCTGTTTTTT. It encodes CAIRVTGELFF.

This clonotype was seen ten or more times. The chain links TRBV9 to TRBJ1-5; D perhaps matches TRBD1 (5 bases). CDR3 length equals 15 residues. Germline V CDR1 and CDR2: SGDLS, YYNGEE. The germline V and J ends were trimmed by 0 bases and 5 bases, with 12 bases remaining between them. In DNA, the CDR3 is TGTGCCAGCAGCGTAGGACCCTCAGGGCATCAGCCCCAGCATTTT. It is translated as CASSVGPSGHQPQHF.

The chain combines TRBV9 with TRBJ2-7, with 8 bases identical to TRBD1. Germline V gives CDR1 SGDLS, CDR2 YYNGEE. V trimming: 4 bases; J trimming: 6 bases; junction bases outside the gene matches: 12. The CDR3 covers 15 residues. CDR3 in amino acids: CASSPPGQGAREQYF. Here the CDR3 DNA reads TGTGCCAGCAGCCCTCCTGGACAGGGCGCCCGCGAGCAGTACTTC.

The V and J genes are TRBV24-1 and TRBJ2-1; 7 bases agree with TRBD2. The CDR3 is 15 amino acids. Per the germline V gene, CDR1 is KGHDR and CDR2 is SFDVKD. V shed 2 bases, J shed 8 bases, and the junction held 8 bases outside the gene matches. The CDR3 protein is CATSDYGTIMDEQFF. The CDR3 DNA is TGTGCCACCAGTGATTACGGGACTATTATGGATGAGCAGTTCTTC.